This T cell receptor beta chain was sequenced in a study of T cell responses to AZD1222 COVID-19 vaccine (dated by TCRdb to the early 2020s). About the full investigation: TCR sequencing covered more than 230 trial participants: roughly 200 given two doses of AZD1222 and some 25 given two doses of MenACWY control vaccine. Trial participants were enrolled into age subgroups of 18-55, 56-69 and 70-plus years, which contained roughly 150, 30 and 60 TCR-sequenced participants, respectively. Here is what the overall study found, with its caveats: Conclusions about previously exposed vaccinees are limited, since just a handful of AZD1222 recipients were seropositive for SARS-CoV-2 at baseline. Vaccine-associated CD4 TCRs spanned the whole spike protein, with dominant responses in regions 160-218 and 743-854. In the small 56-69-year group, the increase in depth fell short of significance, most likely because of low power. Because no day 14 peak-response samples were available, repertoires were characterized only after the peak T cell response. Most participants were white British and females outnumbered males, and the authors suggested that clonal diversity may have been underestimated. Epitopes outside the regions mutated in the B.1.351 and B.1.1.7 variants were reportedly recognized by nearly half of the unique spike-specific TCRs. After two AZD1222 doses, both the breadth and the depth of spike-specific TCRs were significantly higher than at day 0 and than in MenACWY recipients.

The CDR3 regions of human TCRbeta chains were analyzed by immunosequencing. As for the authors' bioinformatics: TCRs in the repertoires were compared against a reference library of SARS-CoV-2-specific TCRs that had been generated with the MIRA antigen-specificity platform. Breadth was defined as the fraction of unique TCRs that were SARS-CoV-2-associated, and depth was defined as the fraction of total T cells that were SARS-CoV-2-associated. Using the MIRA data, each spike-specific TCR was mapped to the spike region that the TCR reacts to and placed in a CD4 or CD8 class. Log10-transformed breadth and depth values were compared by one-way ANOVA with Sidak's multiple comparisons tests. This immuneACCESS table, as held by TCRdb, lists in-frame sequences with V and J called but not all clones. Of the missing ones, under half trace to an unresolved V gene in checked studies; the others have no known cause. V, J and clone size are taken as reported in that table, and D and trimming were inferred from the DNA itself. Across this sample there are roughly 120,000 clones, with about 90% seen only once. Together, the top ten hold over 15% of the sample.

From the cysteine through the phenylalanine, the CDR3 covers 14 amino acids. The read is trimmed to its CDR3 DNA, 42 bases read in frame from base 1. As encoded in the germline V gene, CDR1 is SNHLY while CDR2 is FYNNEI. The germline V and J ends show losses of 6 bases and 6 bases respectively, and no gene match explains 6 bases of the junction. According to the study, the label for this sample's time point signals: baseline before first vaccination. The sample's treatment or condition label, decoded: meningococcal conjugate vaccine given as trial control. The vaccinee samples were drawn from two UK trials, COV001 and COV002, one of which was a single-blind randomized controlled phase 2/3 trial testing AZD1222 (ChAdOx1 nCoV-19) in healthy adults. For TCRbeta chain sequencing, PBMC samples were collected from trial participants at day 0 and at day 28 after the second dose. About this clone itself: Its antigen is currently not known. Per-base qualities were not stored, and no clone one base away is much larger.

Source: peripheral blood, taken on day 0 of MenACWY control vaccination. The V gene is TRBV2 and the J gene is TRBJ1-4; 8 central bases correspond to TRBD1. The sequence derives from an adult in good health. The CDR3 in this case is CASRRNRGDEKLFF. DNA sequence: TGTGCCAGCAGGCGGAACAGGGGGGATGAAAAACTGTTTTTT.